Sequencing of this T cell receptor (beta chain) was carried out in a study of shared clonotypes between healthy human individuals. Study at large: The composition of the donors was a couple of women and a few men aged 18 to 49.

CDR1 and CDR2 from the germline V gene are SNHLY and FYNNEI. V gave up 6 bases and J gave up 0 bases; unmatched junction bases: 11. CDR3 size: 18 residues. Produced via immunoSEQ multiplex PCR; TCRdb's table is partial and in-frame only. The top ten hold approximately 1.5% of the sample, which has some 1 million clones, roughly 75% seen once. The TCR comes from a man between 18 and 29 years old in good health. The V gene is TRBV2, the J gene TRBJ2-2, with 9 bases lining up with TRBD2. Sequenced material: memory CD4+ T cells sorted from blood. As to subset: CD45RA-negative fraction. As DNA, the CDR3 is TGTGCCAGCAGATACACGGAGCTAGCGGGACCGAACACCGGGGAGCTGTTTTTT. Protein sequence: CASRYTELAGPNTGELFF.